The TCR beta chain described here comes from a study of CD8 T cells in Susac syndrome. Study-level background: Patients with Susac syndrome were therapy-naive, on corticosteroids, or on intravenous immunoglobulin alone at blood draw. Whole-study results and caveats: Total CD8+ repertoires held approximately 17 Susac-specific public clones, while CD8+ TEMRA repertoires held 5 or 6. Clonal expansion was present among Susac CD8+ cells. This expansion reached its peak in TEMRA cells and in active patients.

Remarks on this clonotype: Its specificity is unknown.

CDR1 is LNHNV and CDR2 is YYDKDF in the germline V gene (reference sequence). This CDR3 spans 16 amino acids. V gave up 4 bases and J gave up 0 bases; unmatched junction bases: 2. An amount of RNA that ranged from roughly 0.45 to 1 ug was reverse transcribed with random hexamers. TCR beta CDR3 was amplified by immunoSEQ covering 54 Vbeta and 13 Jbeta. TCRdb used MiXCR to reprocess the immunoSEQ multiplex PCR reads, holding one entry per CDR3 protein. The profile covers 100,000 or so distinct CDR3 sequences, with around 96% appearing a single time and roughly 0.29% taken by the ten largest. This receptor was identified in a human donor with Susac syndrome. The rearrangement joins TRBV15 to TRBJ2-1, with TRBD2 matching over 11 bases. The source material was CD8+ T cells from PBMCs. CDR3 DNA sequence: TGTGCCACCAGCAAAACTAGCGGGGGCTCCTACAATGAGCAGTTCTTC. It yields the protein CATSKTSGGSYNEQFF.